The 30 T cell receptor beta chains reported below all come from one sample, sequenced in a study of CD8 T cells in ankylosing spondylitis. The study, taken as a whole, reports: A TCR beta motif of 8 or 9 highly homologous variants appeared characteristic of ankylosing spondylitis blood.

TCRdb independently ran MiXCR on the 5' RACE reads; one entry per CDR3 protein. The sample includes around 390,000 distinct CDR3 sequences, around 20% of them seen just once. Antigens for these TCRs are unknown. Sequencing was done on a sample of blood, either unsorted or a sorted T cell fraction (not recorded which). All receptors derive from a male donor with ankylosing spondylitis.

The V call is TRBV25-1, the J call TRBJ2-7, with TRBD2 identical over 7 bases. This CDR3 has 16 amino acids. Unmatched junction bases numbered 8, after V lost 1 base and J lost 2 bases. Germline CDR1 MGHDK, CDR2 SYGVNS. CDR3 bases: TGTGCCAGCAGTGAATGGGGGGGAGGAGTACCCTACGAGCAGTACTTC. The encoded protein is CASSEWGGGVPYEQYF.

The chain links TRBV12-3 or TRBV12-4 to TRBJ2-5; 9 bases are shared with TRBD1. The CDR3 has 15 residues. V trimming: 6 bases; J trimming: 5 bases; junction bases outside the gene matches: 10. CDR3 amino acids: CASRPRQGDEETQYF. The CDR3 DNA reads TGTGCCAGCAGACCAAGACAGGGGGACGAGGAGACCCAGTACTTC.

The gene calls are TRBV4-1 and TRBJ1-3; the D is unclear. The germline V gene has CDR1 MGHRA and CDR2 YSYEKL. Deletions cut 0 bases from V and 2 bases from J, with 17 bases between. The CDR3 runs to 18 residues. CDR3 bases: TGCGCCAGCAGCCAAGATCCCGCCGGCCGCGGCGCTGGAAACACCATATATTTT. Translation gives CASSQDPAGRGAGNTIYF.

The J gene is TRBJ1-5, the V gene TRBV6-2 or TRBV6-3; maybe TRBD1 (5 bases). Germline CDR1 and CDR2: MNHEY and SVGEGT. The CDR3 runs to 14 residues. V lost 5 bases and J lost 7, with 15 bases in between. The CDR3 coding sequence is TGTGCCAGCAGTCGGCAGGGTGGAGGACAGCCCCAGCATTTT. Protein sequence: CASSRQGGGQPQHF.

The rearrangement joins TRBV7-3 to TRBJ2-3; no clear D gene. The germline gives CDR1 SGHTA, CDR2 FQGTGA. V dropped 5 bases and J dropped 0 bases, with 12 bases sitting between them. The CDR3 length is 15 residues. Written as DNA, the CDR3 is TGTGCCAGCAGCACCAGACTGGGTAGCACAGATACGCAGTATTTT. It encodes CASSTRLGSTDTQYF.

J is TRBJ1-5 and V is TRBV5-1, with no clear D. The CDR3 contains 13 residues. V dropped 2 bases and J dropped 6 bases, with 9 bases sitting between them. The germline V gene has CDR1 SGHRS and CDR2 YFSETQ. The CDR3 region has the DNA TGCGCCAGCAGCTTATTGGGTCCTCAGCCCCAGCATTTT. Its translation: CASSLLGPQPQHF.

V and J are TRBV6-6 and TRBJ2-5; D not certain. The CDR3 is 11 amino acids. The V end was cut by 10 bases, the J end by 2 bases, with 8 bases between. Germline CDR1 reads MNHNY; CDR2 reads SVGAGI (reference sequence). The CDR3, as DNA: TGTGCCACCTCCCCACAAGAGACCCAGTACTTC. This encodes CATSPQETQYF.

The chain recombines TRBV5-1 with TRBJ2-5; 7 positions agree with TRBD1. The ends lost 4 bases at V and 0 bases at J; junction bases unmatched: 9. This CDR3 contains 16 residues. CDR1 and CDR2 (germline): SGHRS, YFSETQ. The CDR3 nucleotides are TGCGCCAGCAGCCCTATGGACAGGATCTACCAAGAGACCCAGTACTTC. Its protein product is CASSPMDRIYQETQYF.

This clonotype was detected a few times. The genes are TRBV27 and TRBJ2-3; 11 bases align to TRBD1. Losses at the gene ends were 6 bases for V and 4 bases for J; bases not matched to a gene: 0. The length of the CDR3 is 13 residues. The germline V gene encodes CDR1 MNHEY and CDR2 SMNVEV (reference sequence). CDR3 residues: CASRGQGADTQYF. DNA for the CDR3: TGTGCCAGCAGGGGACAGGGGGCAGATACGCAGTATTTT.

The chain is built from TRBV2 and TRBJ2-4; possible D gene TRBD2, 7 bases. With 3 bases removed from V and 6 bases from J, the gap between germline ends came to 12 bases. The CDR3 consists of 14 residues. Germline CDR1 is SNHLY and CDR2 is FYNNEI. The DNA for the CDR3 is TGTGCCAGCAGTGATCCGGGGGGCTCAAACATTCAGTACTTC. It encodes CASSDPGGSNIQYF. The complete variable domain, with remaining parts taken from reference TRBV2 and TRBJ2-4, reads EPEVTQTPSHQVTQMGQEVILRCVPISNHLYFYWYRQILGQKVEFLVSFYNNEISEKSEIFDDQFSVERPDGSNFTLKIRSTKLEDSAMYFCASSDPGGSNIQYFGAGTRLSVL.

This clonotype has a handful of counts. The J gene is TRBJ1-1, the V gene TRBV12-3 or TRBV12-4; D unresolved. The CDR3 spans 12 residues. Trimming shortened V by 3 bases and J by 4 bases, and 6 bases separated the two germline ends. The CDR3 protein is CASSFDRTEAFF. The CDR3 DNA sequence: TGTGCCAGCAGTTTTGACCGCACTGAAGCTTTCTTT.

The J gene is TRBJ2-3, the V gene TRBV4-2; D is possibly TRBD1 (5 bases). This CDR3 comprises 15 residues. CDR1 and CDR2 from the germline V gene are LGHNA and YNFKEQ. V lost 6 bases and J 1 base, leaving 14 bases between the germline ends. CDR3 in DNA: TGTGCCAGCAGTACCAGACAGTTACGCACAGATACGCAGTATTTT. Amino acids: CASSTRQLRTDTQYF.

This chain links TRBV20-1 with TRBJ1-2; tentative D call: TRBD1 (6 bases). CDR3 size: 15 residues. Per germline, CDR1 DFQATT and CDR2 SNEGSKA (reference sequence). The V gene lost 5 bases and the J gene lost 4 bases, with 20 bases spanning the gap. CDR3 DNA sequence: TGCAGTGCTTCTCCCGGACAGCTAATTAGCTATGGCTACACCTTC. The encoded protein is CSASPGQLISYGYTF.

Only a few counts were recorded for this clonotype. V gene TRBV14 combines with J gene TRBJ1-1; D is unresolved. The CDR3 spans 13 residues. With 5 bases removed from V and 0 bases from J, the gap between germline ends came to 7 bases. CDR1 and CDR2 (germline): SGHDN, FVKESK. This CDR3 reads CASSGGMNTEAFF. Written as DNA, the CDR3 is TGTGCCAGCAGCGGAGGGATGAACACTGAAGCTTTCTTT.

This clonotype has just a few counts. This sequence joins TRBV2 and TRBJ2-3, with D unclear. V lost 7 bases and J lost 6, with 11 bases in between. In germline, CDR1 is SNHLY, CDR2 FYNNEI. CDR3 size: 12 residues. The DNA for the CDR3 is TGTGCCAGCACCGAATTTAGGGATACGCAGTATTTT. Amino acid sequence: CASTEFRDTQYF. The full variable domain, rest sourced from reference TRBV2 and TRBJ2-3, is EPEVTQTPSHQVTQMGQEVILRCVPISNHLYFYWYRQILGQKVEFLVSFYNNEISEKSEIFDDQFSVERPDGSNFTLKIRSTKLEDSAMYFCASTEFRDTQYFGPGTRLTVL.

The chain couples TRBV4-2 to TRBJ1-2; TRBD1 aligns across 8 bases. Per the germline V gene, CDR1 is LGHNA and CDR2 is YNFKEQ. The J segment lost 5 bases and the V segment lost 2 bases, leaving 7 bases of the junction unmatched. The CDR3 covers 15 residues. CDR3 loop: CASSQNPGGQYGYTF. The CDR3 coding sequence is TGTGCCAGCAGCCAAAACCCAGGGGGCCAGTATGGCTACACCTTC.

Ten or more counts support this clonotype. The chain carries TRBV20-1 and TRBJ2-3, with 7 bases aligning to TRBD1. Trimming removed 2 bases from V and 0 bases from J; junction bases left unmatched: 2. From germline, CDR1 is DFQATT and CDR2 SNEGSKA (reference sequence). The CDR3 is 14 amino acids. Written as DNA, the CDR3 is TGCAGTGCTAGAAGACAGGGAAGCACAGATACGCAGTATTTT. Its translation is CSARRQGSTDTQYF.

This clonotype has only a few counts. The J gene is TRBJ2-3, the V gene TRBV6-1, with D possibly matching TRBD1 (6 bases). V gave up 7 bases and J gave up 2 bases, with 16 bases separating them. CDR3 length equals 15 residues. CDR1 is MNHNS, CDR2 SASEGT, per germline. The DNA of the CDR3 is TGTGCCAGCACTCGCCGGGGACATGACACAGATACGCAGTATTTT. It specifies CASTRRGHDTDTQYF.

This clonotype has just a few counts. The chain links TRBV12-3 or TRBV12-4 to TRBJ2-1; TRBD2 matches 10 bases. This CDR3 region has 13 residues. V lost 8 bases and J lost 9; bases outside the gene matches: 7. CDR3 coding DNA: TGTGCCAGCCTCTCTAGCGGGGGCCGTGAGCAGTTCTTC. It codes for CASLSSGGREQFF.

This clonotype was seen ten or more times. The chain is built from TRBV24-1 and TRBJ2-1; weak D call: TRBD1 (7 bases). Looked up from germline, CDR1 is KGHDR and CDR2 is SFDVKD. The CDR3 runs to 15 residues. Trimming removed 4 bases at V and 1 base at J, with 10 bases between. In DNA form, the CDR3 reads TGTGCCACCAGTGAACCAGGGGGGTCCTACAATGAGCAGTTCTTC. It encodes CATSEPGGSYNEQFF.

The chain carries TRBV20-1 and TRBJ2-1; TRBD1 or TRBD2 may be the D gene (5 bases each). Germline CDR1 and CDR2: DFQATT and SNEGSKA (reference sequence). Trimming removed 4 bases at V and 13 bases at J, with 26 bases between. CDR3 length: 15 amino acids. This CDR3 is CSAIEFGTNRLRQFF. CDR3 nucleotide sequence: TGCAGTGCTATCGAATTCGGGACCAATCGACTACGACAGTTCTTC.

This clonotype was observed a handful of times. V and J are TRBV6-1 and TRBJ2-1, with D perhaps matching TRBD1 or TRBD2 (5 bases each). The germline gives CDR1 MNHNS, CDR2 SASEGT. Trimming shortened V by 4 bases and J by 3 bases, and 22 bases separated the two germline ends. This CDR3 spans 18 amino acids. Here the CDR3 reads CASSVREIGTTNYNEQFF. Written as DNA, the CDR3 is TGTGCCAGCAGTGTAAGGGAGATCGGGACCACGAACTACAATGAGCAGTTCTTC.

This sequence joins TRBV7-2 and TRBJ2-1; D not certain. The V end was cut by 1 base, the J end by 7 bases, with 8 bases between. Germline V lookup: CDR1 SGHTA, CDR2 FQGNSA. This CDR3 is 13 amino acids long. The CDR3 coding sequence is TGTGCCAGCAGCTTAGACCCGTCTAATGAGCAGTTCTTC. This translates into CASSLDPSNEQFF.

The chain combines TRBV12-5 with TRBJ1-3, with D perhaps matching TRBD1 (6 bases). The CDR3 totals 18 residues. Germline-derived CDR1 and CDR2 are LGHNT and FRNRAP. The V and J ends lost 2 bases and 2 bases respectively, with 19 bases between them. DNA for the CDR3: TGTGCTAGTGGTTTGCGCGGAGGGGGGATGAAGGCTGGAAACACCATATATTTT. This encodes CASGLRGGGMKAGNTIYF.

In its sample, this clonotype was seen many times. This chain joins TRBV29-1 and TRBJ2-5, with TRBD2 as a possible D gene (5 bases). Per the germline V gene, CDR1 is SQVTM and CDR2 is ANQGSEA. The CDR3 covers 15 residues. V was shortened by 3 bases and J by 5 bases, with 19 bases between the two germline ends. The CDR3 nucleotides are TGCAGCGTTGATTTACACACTCGCCCGGGGGAGACCCAGTACTTC. Protein product: CSVDLHTRPGETQYF. The whole variable domain, filled in from reference TRBV29-1 and TRBJ2-5, reads SAVISQKPSRDICQRGTSLTIQCQVDSQVTMMFWYRQQPGQSLTLIATANQGSEATYESGFVIDKFPISRPNLTFSTLTVSNMSPEDSSIYLCSVDLHTRPGETQYFGPGTRLLVL.

The CDR3 nucleotides are TGTGCCAGCAGCCAAACCCGGGGGGCGGGCAAAAACATTCAGTACTTC. This codes for CASSQTRGAGKNIQYF. The chain carries TRBV13 and TRBJ2-4; a possible D gene is TRBD2 (7 bases). Germline CDR1 and CDR2: PRHDT and FYEKMQ (reference sequence). The CDR3 covers 16 residues. The germline V and J ends were trimmed by 5 bases and 3 bases, with 17 bases remaining between them. Full variable domain (missing parts from reference TRBV13 and TRBJ2-4): AAGVIQSPRHLIKEKRETATLKCYPIPRHDTVYWYQQGPGQDPQFLISFYEKMQSDKGSIPDRFSAQQFSDYHSELNMSSLELGDSALYFCASSQTRGAGKNIQYFGAGTRLSVL.

This clonotype came up a few times. The chain joins TRBV4-2 to TRBJ2-3, with TRBD2 as a possible D gene (6 bases). Trimming took 1 base from V and 3 from J, leaving 17 bases between them. CDR1 and CDR2 (germline): LGHNA, YNFKEQ. This CDR3 region has 17 residues. In nucleotides, the CDR3 is TGTGCCAGCAGCCAAGGTCCGTCGGGAGTGGAGACAGATACGCAGTATTTT. Translated, it gives CASSQGPSGVETDTQYF.

The chain joins TRBV5-1 to TRBJ2-2, with D perhaps TRBD2 (5 bases). Germline V gene lookup returns CDR1 SGHRS and CDR2 YFSETQ. The CDR3 runs to 15 residues. The V end was cut by 0 bases, the J end by 3 bases, with 9 bases between. The CDR3 bases are TGCGCCAGCAGCTTGGACGGGGTTGACACCGGGGAGCTGTTTTTT. Translation: CASSLDGVDTGELFF.

V usage is TRBV6-5 and J usage is TRBJ2-7; 9 positions agree with TRBD2. The ends lost 4 bases at V and 0 bases at J; junction bases unmatched: 7. The CDR3 is 16 amino acids. Germline CDR1 and CDR2: MNHEY and SVGAGI. Here the CDR3 reads CASSLMLAGSSYEQYF. The CDR3 nucleotides read TGTGCCAGCAGTTTGATGCTAGCGGGGAGCTCCTACGAGCAGTACTTC.

The chain joins TRBV12-3 or TRBV12-4 to TRBJ2-7; maybe TRBD1 (5 bases). The CDR3 is 13 amino acids. V dropped 3 bases and J dropped 6 bases, with 12 bases sitting between them. The CDR3 loop is CASSFWERGEQYF. CDR3 in DNA: TGTGCCAGCAGTTTCTGGGAAAGGGGCGAGCAGTACTTC.